Listed here are 20 T cell receptor beta chains from one sample, sequenced in a study of CD4 and CD8 cells across lung adenocarcinoma regions. TCRdb reprocessed the PCR reads via MiXCR and lists one record per CDR3 protein. The sample has fewer than 30,000 distinct CDR3 sequences; about 50% are singletons. Sequencing was performed on CD8+ T cells from the center of a lung tumor. All receptors derive from a male donor with lung adenocarcinoma. The CD4 and CD8 labels of this study may be unreliable.

The table lists this clonotype with many counts. The chain uses TRBV15 and TRBJ2-5, with TRBD2 matching over 9 bases. Trimming cost V 4 bases and J 5 bases; bases outside gene matches: 11. The CDR3 has 16 residues. Germline CDR1 is LNHNV and CDR2 is YYDKDF (reference sequence). CDR3 sequence reads: CATSKGEREAVETQYF. Here the CDR3 DNA reads TGTGCCACCAGCAAGGGGGAGCGGGAGGCCGTGGAGACCCAGTACTTC. The full variable domain, its missing parts supplied by reference TRBV15 and TRBJ2-5, is DAMVIQNPRYQVTQFGKPVTLSCSQTLNHNVMYWYQQKSSQAPKLLFHYYDKDFNNEADTPDNFQSRRPNTSFCFLDIRSPGLGDTAMYLCATSKGEREAVETQYFGPGTRLLVL.

This clonotype was detected ten times or more. This chain joins TRBV9 and TRBJ2-1, with TRBD2 identical over 7 bases. V was pared by 3 bases and J by 9 bases, with 12 bases of the junction left unmatched. CDR1 and CDR2 (germline): SGDLS, YYNGEE. This CDR3 contains 15 residues. CDR3 amino acids: CASSASAGVASEQFF. For the CDR3, the DNA is TGTGCCAGCAGCGCGTCTGCGGGAGTTGCGAGTGAGCAGTTCTTC.

This clonotype came up a few times. This sequence joins TRBV28 and TRBJ2-1; tentatively, D is TRBD1 or TRBD2 (5 bases each). The tail of the sequence fits TRBJ2-7 better, so the J call may be wrong. Germline CDR1 reads MDHEN; CDR2 reads SYDVKM. The CDR3 is 11 residues long. The CDR3 region has the DNA TGTGCCAGCAGTTGGGGACACGAGCAGTACTTC. Protein product: CASSWGHEQYF.

This clonotype was detected ten times or more. The chain joins TRBV6-4 to TRBJ2-2; 8 bases agree with TRBD2. CDR3 length: 15 residues. V lost 6 bases and J lost 3; bases outside the gene matches: 6. Germline V gene sequence: CDR1 MRHNA, CDR2 SNTAGT. The CDR3 DNA sequence: TGTGCCAGCAGCACTAGCGGCCTTCACACCGGGGAGCTGTTTTTT. This translates into CASSTSGLHTGELFF.

Details on this clonotype: A much more abundant neighbour one base away suggests this may be a read error. The chain employs TRBV10-1 and TRBJ2-1, with D maybe TRBD1 (6 bases). Trimming removed 6 bases from V and 10 bases from J, with 25 bases in between. Germline V lookup: CDR1 WNHNN, CDR2 SYGVQD (reference sequence). CDR3 size: 16 residues. This CDR3 is CASSGNWGPNSYEQFF. In DNA, the CDR3 is TGCGCCAGCAGCGGGAATTGGGGGCCTAACTCCTACGAGCAGTTCTTC.

The V and J genes are TRBV10-1 and TRBJ2-5; 8 nucleotides line up with TRBD2. The CDR3 sequence is 17 residues long. CDR1 is WNHNN, CDR2 SYGVQD, per germline (reference sequence). Trimming removed 4 bases from V and 11 bases from J; junction bases left unmatched: 21. This CDR3 is CASSADSGGLDQEIQYF. Here the CDR3 DNA reads TGCGCCAGCAGTGCGGACAGCGGGGGCCTTGACCAAGAGATTCAGTACTTC.

About this clonotype itself: An end of the junction differs from the germline gene, which may be a read error. The genes are TRBV10-1 and TRBJ2-3; D is perhaps TRBD1 or TRBD2 (6 bases each). CDR1 is WNHNN and CDR2 is SYGVQD in the germline V gene (reference sequence). The CDR3 has 15 amino acids. The chain's CDR3 is CASGAGGRGKDTQYF. The DNA for the CDR3 is TGCGCCAGCGGGGCCGGGGGCCGGGGCAAAGATACGCAGTACTTT.

CDR3 DNA: TGTGCGTGCCGTGTAGCGGGGACAGGAGTTGAAGACACTCAGTATTTT. As protein: CACRVAGTGVEDTQYF. The genes are TRBV6-1 and TRBJ2-3; D tentatively fits TRBD1 or TRBD2 (8 bases each). The CDR3 sequence is 16 residues long. Germline V CDR1 and CDR2: MNHNS, SASEGT.

This clonotype was found many times. The chain is built from TRBV6-5 and TRBJ2-7, with 7 bases that match TRBD1. This CDR3 contains 15 residues. CDR1 is MNHEY, CDR2 SVGAGI, per germline. Trimming cost V 6 bases and J 0 bases; bases outside gene matches: 8. The CDR3, as DNA: TGTGCCAGCAGATCGCGACAGGGCCGCTCCTACGAGCAGTACTTC. It is translated as CASRSRQGRSYEQYF.

This clonotype was recorded many times. V is TRBV14 and J is TRBJ1-3; TRBD1 matches 7 bases. J was trimmed by 0 bases and V by 2 bases; bases with no gene match: 7. The germline gives CDR1 SGHDN, CDR2 FVKESK. The CDR3 contains 17 residues. CDR3 nucleotide sequence: TGTGCCAGCAGCCAAACGTGGGGACAGTACTCTGGAAACACCATATATTTT. Its protein product is CASSQTWGQYSGNTIYF.

The chain combines TRBV9 with TRBJ2-2; 7 bases fit TRBD2. This CDR3 region has 16 residues. V was clipped by 2 bases and J by 5 bases; unmatched bases: 9. From germline, CDR1 is SGDLS and CDR2 YYNGEE. CDR3 nucleotides: TGTGCCAGCAGCGTCCCTAGCGGAGTGTGGACCGGGGAGCTGTTTTTT. Its translation is CASSVPSGVWTGELFF.

V usage is TRBV6-1 and J usage is TRBJ2-3; 8 bases line up with TRBD1. Germline CDR1 is MNHNS and CDR2 is SASEGT. CDR3 length equals 18 residues. The trim removed 3 bases at V and 3 bases at J, leaving 14 bases unmatched. DNA for the CDR3: TGTGCCAGCAGTGACGCCCCTTCGCAGGGGGCGGTGACAGATACGCAGTATTTT. The encoded protein is CASSDAPSQGAVTDTQYF.

The V call is TRBV30, the J call TRBJ1-6; D remains unclear. The length of the CDR3 is 13 residues. The V gene lost 4 bases and the J gene lost 9 bases, with 13 bases spanning the gap. Germline V lookup: CDR1 GTSNPN, CDR2 SVGIG (reference sequence). The CDR3 nucleotides are TGTGCCTGGAACACGGACGACATTTCACCCCTCCACTTT. It codes for CAWNTDDISPLHF.

Comments on this clonotype: The junction departs from the called germline gene at one end, perhaps through a read error. The genes are TRBV6-1 and TRBJ2-1; D may be TRBD2 (5 bases). Germline lookup yields CDR1 MNHNS and CDR2 SASEGT. CDR3 length: 16 amino acids. CDR3 sequence: CASSETWTGGTNTQFF. The CDR3 nucleotides read TGTGCCAGCAGTGAAACGTGGACTGGCGGCACAAATACGCAGTTTTTC.

V is TRBV6-1 and J is TRBJ2-5; the match to TRBD1 covers 7 bases. The better agreement between TRBJ2-7 and the DNA end casts doubt on the J call. Germline-derived CDR1 and CDR2 are MNHNS and SASEGT. The CDR3 is 14 residues long. The CDR3 protein is CASSPPGQTYEQYF. In DNA, the CDR3 is TGTGCCAGCAGCCCCCCGGGACAGACCTACGAGCAGTACTTC.

Concerning this clonotype itself: Germline and junction disagree at one end, which may indicate a read error. The chain employs TRBV6-1 and TRBJ2-3; 7 bases align to TRBD2. Per the germline V gene, CDR1 is MNHNS and CDR2 is SASEGT. CDR3 length: 15 amino acids. CDR3 sequence: CASNTGAGRGETQYF. CDR3 sequence (DNA): TGTGCCAGCAACACCGGGGCAGGGAGGGGAGAGACGCAGTACTTT.

On this clonotype itself: A junction boundary mismatches the germline segment, possibly from a read error. The J gene is TRBJ2-3, the V gene TRBV27; 8 bases line up with TRBD2. Germline V CDR1 and CDR2: MNHEY, SMNVEV (reference sequence). CDR3 length equals 16 residues. The CDR3 is CASSLPAGGAKDTQYF. The DNA for the CDR3 is TGTGCCAGCAGTTTACCTGCGGGGGGAGCCAAAGATACGCAGTACTTT.

This chain links TRBV27 with TRBJ2-4; 8 bases align to TRBD2. The end of the DNA fits TRBJ2-5 better, so the J call may be wrong. The germline V gene has CDR1 MNHEY and CDR2 SMNVEV (reference sequence). The CDR3 consists of 16 residues. The CDR3 loop is CASSLRGGIDQETQYF. In DNA form, the CDR3 reads TGTGCCAGCAGCCTGCGCGGGGGGATAGACCAAGAGACCCAGTACTTC.

The chain combines TRBV7-2 with TRBJ2-1; TRBD1 might be the D (5 bases). The J call is uncertain, as TRBJ2-7 better fits the DNA end. From germline, CDR1 is SGHTA and CDR2 FQGNSA. The CDR3 runs to 14 residues. The CDR3 loop is CASSLDVGPWEQYF. In DNA form, the CDR3 reads TGTGCCAGCAGCTTAGATGTGGGGCCGTGGGAGCAGTACTTC.

The CDR3 here is CSARDWGTDGTGEKLFF. CDR3 DNA sequence: TGCAGTGCTAGAGATTGGGGTACCGACGGAACTGGTGAAAAACTGTTTTTT. This chain connects TRBV20-1 to TRBJ1-4; unclear D gene. The CDR3 loop spans 17 amino acids. Deletions cut 0 bases from V and 7 bases from J, with 21 bases between. The germline CDR1 and CDR2 sequences are DFQATT and SNEGSKA (reference sequence).